This paragraph covers one TCR beta chain sequence. The target of this receptor is not known. No per-base quality is available; no much larger clone lies one base away. Systemically healthy Caucasian individuals from Russia, 39 in total and aged roughly 6 to 100 years, were included as donors. Each donor gave 8 to 10 milliliters of peripheral blood, collected into EDTA-treated Vacutainer tubes. Ficoll-Paque density-gradient centrifugation was used to isolate PBMCs, with at least 6 million obtained per sample. Total RNA, at least 6 micrograms per sample, was extracted from PBMCs with Trizol reagent. For every donor, flow cytometry on a PBMC aliquot measured the percentage of naive CD45RAhigh/CD27high T cells. CDR1 and CDR2, looked up from the germline V gene, are MNHEY and SVGEGT. Measured from the cysteine to the phenylalanine, the CDR3 is 16 residues long. The only DNA kept is the CDR3, 48 bases in frame from the first base. The V and J ends are trimmed by 7 bases and 1 base, leaving 19 bases between them.

This sample was included in a study of blood T cells in healthy people across ages (dated by TCRdb to the mid-2010s). General notes on the study: In model experiments, template switching captured about one uniquely barcoded TCR beta cDNA molecule for every two T cells. The study analyzed two additional independent replicas of 1 million unique cDNA reads from the same blood draw for two donors, one aged 18 to 30 and one aged 80 or older. To avoid experimental bias, donors of different ages were randomly spread across the sequencing lanes. The study measured age-related changes in TCR beta repertoire diversity using deep sequencing normalized with unique cDNA molecular identifiers. Four age groups were formed from the donors: young (average approximately 17 years), middle-aged (approximately 40), aged (62) and long-lived (around 82).

The library was built by means of 5' RACE. The sequencer was an Illumina HiSeq 2500. A second roughly 6 to 12 cycle PCR used a sample-barcoded 5' primer and a J-beta primer mix. Each TCR beta cDNA molecule received a unique molecular identifier from a template-switch 5' adaptor carrying 12 random nucleotides. Each sample yielded at least 2.5 million CDR3-containing paired-end reads. The Mint cDNA synthesis kit, primed by a TRBC-specific oligonucleotide, was used to synthesize first-strand cDNA from all RNA. Following uracil-DNA glycosylase treatment, all cDNA underwent a first 18-cycle PCR with the universal primers M1SS and BC2_uni_R. Per the authors' processing: Each sample was normalized by randomly selecting 1 million high-quality reads, each carrying a distinct molecular identifier. Instead of being binned into consensus sequences, reads that shared molecular identifiers were thrown out. MiTCR, set to a Q25 quality threshold and the strictest error-elimination algorithm, was used for CDR3 identification, clonotype clustering and error correction. A nonparametric unseen species model with Euler transformation was used to estimate a lower bound on total TCR beta diversity. TCRdb reanalyzed the raw reads on its own, using fastp at Q25 for trimming and MiXCR for clone calling, and kept in-frame beta chains. Rows are combined by CDR3 protein, so each entry shows the most common genes and DNA. The V and J calls, along with clone size, are taken from TCRdb and not from the paper's own processing. The sample data list roughly 1.7 million distinct CDR3 sequences, and about 32% of these were observed just once. The ten largest clonotypes hold approximately 11% of the sample.

Findings and caveats that apply to the study as a whole: Estimates of total diversity based on one million sequenced T cells were regarded as lower bounds and as underestimates. Since profiling was done on bulk unsorted PBMCs, naive and antigen-experienced compartments could not be conclusively compared. The long-lived group showed more naive CD4+ T cells, fewer expanded clones and increased TCR diversity than the aged group, suggesting age selection. As age increased, observed TCR beta diversity per million T cells dropped in a roughly linear way, and a significant reduction was already evident by age 40. The CMV infection status of donors was not known, potentially confounding age-related changes in expanded clonotypes. Observed TCR beta diversity correlated strongly with the percentage of naive T cells measured by flow cytometry.

The source material was blood. This TCR came from a woman between 25 and 40 years old in good health. This chain joins TRBV6-2 or TRBV6-3 to TRBJ1-1, with the D gene not clear enough to name. The nucleotide sequence is TGTGCCAGCACTTCCTTACCGGACGGTCAGAACACTGAAGCTTTCTTT. The encoded protein is CASTSLPDGQNTEAFF.